This TCR beta chain was profiled in a study of regulatory T cells in long-lasting Graves disease. This CDR3 spans 14 amino acids. Germline V gene sequence: CDR1 SGDLS, CDR2 YYNGEE. The germline V and J ends were trimmed by 2 bases and 1 base, with 9 bases remaining between them. The TCR beta library used iRepertoire HTBI primers with Arm-PCR amplification of CDR3. MiXCR was run by TCRdb on the multiplex PCR reads, yielding one entry per CDR3 protein. The sample carries roughly 360,000 distinct CDR3 sequences, more than 20% recorded once. Regarding time point: persistent/refractory GD, antithyroid drugs over 5 years with positive TRAb. The TCR library was made from RNA that had been extracted from PBMCs in TRIzol.

This clonotype was sampled from a woman in her forties with Graves disease. This chain joins TRBV9 and TRBJ1-1; D call uncertain. Sequenced here: peripheral blood mononuclear cells (PBMCs), sampled when the disease was refractory, from a patient treated with antithyroid drugs. CDR3 DNA: TGTGCCAGCAGCGTGCGGGTGGGGAACACTGAAGCTTTCTTT. Amino acids: CASSVRVGNTEAFF.